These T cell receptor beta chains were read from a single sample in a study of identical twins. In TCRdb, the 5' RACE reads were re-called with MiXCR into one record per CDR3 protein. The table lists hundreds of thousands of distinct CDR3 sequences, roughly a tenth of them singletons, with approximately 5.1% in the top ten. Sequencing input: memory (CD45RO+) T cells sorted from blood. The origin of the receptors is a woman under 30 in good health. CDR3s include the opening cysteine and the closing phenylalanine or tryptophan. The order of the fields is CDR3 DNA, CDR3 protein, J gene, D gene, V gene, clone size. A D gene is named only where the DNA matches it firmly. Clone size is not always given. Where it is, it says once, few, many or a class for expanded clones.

CDR3nt: TGTGCCTGGAGTGTACCGGACAGGGCAGCCACTGAAGCTTTCTTT
CDR3aa: CAWSVPDRAATEAFF
j_gene: TRBJ1-1
d_gene: TRBD1
v_gene: TRBV30
abundance: many

CDR3nt: TGCAGTGCTAGAGTCCCGAGACGTAGCACAGATACGCAGTATTTT
CDR3aa: CSARVPRRSTDTQYF
j_gene: TRBJ2-3
d_gene: -
v_gene: TRBV20-1
abundance: many

CDR3nt: TGCGCCAGCAGCTTGGTACTAGCGGGGGGCCTTGAGCAGTTCTTC
CDR3aa: CASSLVLAGGLEQFF
j_gene: TRBJ2-1
d_gene: TRBD2
v_gene: TRBV5-1
abundance: few

CDR3nt: TGTGCCAGCAGGGGGCCGGGATTCCAAGAGACCCAGTACTTC
CDR3aa: CASRGPGFQETQYF
j_gene: TRBJ2-5
d_gene: -
v_gene: TRBV7-2
abundance: few

CDR3nt: TGCGCCAGCAGCTCCGGGACAGGGGACGAGCAGTACTTC
CDR3aa: CASSSGTGDEQYF
j_gene: TRBJ2-7
d_gene: TRBD1
v_gene: TRBV5-1
abundance: few

CDR3nt: TGTGCCAGCAGCCAAGTGGGACGGCAGTACTTC
CDR3aa: CASSQVGRQYF
j_gene: TRBJ2-7
d_gene: -
v_gene: TRBV14
abundance: -

CDR3nt: TGTGCCAGCTCGGCGGGGACTAGCCCCTACAATGAGCAGTTCTTC
CDR3aa: CASSAGTSPYNEQFF
j_gene: TRBJ2-1
d_gene: TRBD2
v_gene: TRBV5-8
abundance: many

CDR3nt: TGTGCCTGGAGCTTAACTAGCGGGAGACAAGAGACCCAGTACTTC
CDR3aa: CAWSLTSGRQETQYF
j_gene: TRBJ2-5
d_gene: TRBD2
v_gene: TRBV30
abundance: few

CDR3nt: TGTGCCAGCCTTCATCGAGAAAAACTGTTTTTT
CDR3aa: CASLHREKLFF
j_gene: TRBJ1-4
d_gene: -
v_gene: TRBV6-2/TRBV6-3
abundance: -

CDR3nt: TGTGCCAGCAGCATTGGGGGGCGAGACACTGAAGCTTTCTTT
CDR3aa: CASSIGGRDTEAFF
j_gene: TRBJ1-1
d_gene: -
v_gene: TRBV9
abundance: -

CDR3nt: TGTGCCTCCTCGGAAGCAGATACGCAGTATTTT
CDR3aa: CASSEADTQYF
j_gene: TRBJ2-3
d_gene: -
v_gene: TRBV7-9
abundance: -

CDR3nt: TGCGCCAGCAGCCTTCCCAAGGGGGGATTCTCCTACGAGCAGTACTTC
CDR3aa: CASSLPKGGFSYEQYF
j_gene: TRBJ2-7
d_gene: -
v_gene: TRBV5-1
abundance: many

CDR3nt: TGTGCCAGCAGGGTCAGGGGGCTCGAGACCCAGTACTTC
CDR3aa: CASRVRGLETQYF
j_gene: TRBJ2-5
d_gene: TRBD1
v_gene: TRBV27
abundance: many

CDR3nt: TGTGCCAGCACCGACGGGACCGGGGCTTACAATGGCTACACCTTC
CDR3aa: CASTDGTGAYNGYTF
j_gene: TRBJ1-2
d_gene: -
v_gene: TRBV3-1
abundance: few

CDR3nt: TGTGCCAGCAGTCTTAACCAGACTCCCAATCAGCCCCAGCATTTT
CDR3aa: CASSLNQTPNQPQHF
j_gene: TRBJ1-5
d_gene: -
v_gene: TRBV12-3/TRBV12-4
abundance: many

CDR3nt: TGTGCCAGCAGCCGGGGGACAGGGTCACCCCTCCACTTT
CDR3aa: CASSRGTGSPLHF
j_gene: TRBJ1-6
d_gene: TRBD1
v_gene: TRBV7-2
abundance: few

CDR3nt: TGCAGTGCTAGTCCTAGCGGCTACTACAATGAGCAGTTCTTC
CDR3aa: CSASPSGYYNEQFF
j_gene: TRBJ2-1
d_gene: TRBD2
v_gene: TRBV20-1
abundance: -

CDR3nt: TGCAGTGCTACGGGGAGAGGGACTGAAGCTTTCTTT
CDR3aa: CSATGRGTEAFF
j_gene: TRBJ1-1
d_gene: -
v_gene: TRBV20-1
abundance: many

CDR3nt: TGTGCCAGCAGACCTGGACAGGGACGAGGAGATACGCAGTATTTT
CDR3aa: CASRPGQGRGDTQYF
j_gene: TRBJ2-3
d_gene: TRBD1
v_gene: TRBV12-3/TRBV12-4
abundance: -

CDR3nt: TGCAGTGCTATTGACCCTCTGACTAGAATCTCCTACGAGCAGTACTTC
CDR3aa: CSAIDPLTRISYEQYF
j_gene: TRBJ2-7
d_gene: -
v_gene: TRBV20-1
abundance: -

CDR3nt: TGTGCCAGCAGTTCCTGGACGGGGGTCCCCCATGAGCAGTTCTTC
CDR3aa: CASSSWTGVPHEQFF
j_gene: TRBJ2-1
d_gene: -
v_gene: TRBV12-3/TRBV12-4
abundance: -

CDR3nt: TGTGCCAGCAGCAATAGCGGCCAAGAGACCCAGTACTTC
CDR3aa: CASSNSGQETQYF
j_gene: TRBJ2-5
d_gene: -
v_gene: TRBV7-8
abundance: -

CDR3nt: TGCGCCAGCAGCCAAGATTTTACGGAAAGCACTGAAGCTTTCTTT
CDR3aa: CASSQDFTESTEAFF
j_gene: TRBJ1-1
d_gene: -
v_gene: TRBV4-3
abundance: many

CDR3nt: TGTGCCGCGGGCGACAGGTGGGTTTCACCCCTCCACTTT
CDR3aa: CAAGDRWVSPLHF
j_gene: TRBJ1-6
d_gene: -
v_gene: TRBV10-3
abundance: few

CDR3nt: TGTGCCAGCAGTTACCAGGGGCGATCCGGGGCAGATACGCAGTATTTT
CDR3aa: CASSYQGRSGADTQYF
j_gene: TRBJ2-3
d_gene: -
v_gene: TRBV6-5
abundance: few

CDR3nt: TGTGCCAGCAGCTCCCCAGGGGAGGACCCAGATACGCAGTATTTT
CDR3aa: CASSSPGEDPDTQYF
j_gene: TRBJ2-3
d_gene: -
v_gene: TRBV12-1
abundance: few

CDR3nt: TGCAGTGCTAGTGCCGGAGGGTATGGTGAAAAACTGTTTTTT
CDR3aa: CSASAGGYGEKLFF
j_gene: TRBJ1-4
d_gene: -
v_gene: TRBV20-1
abundance: -

CDR3nt: TGTGCCAGCAGTTCCAGGGGGCACACTGAAGCTTTCTTT
CDR3aa: CASSSRGHTEAFF
j_gene: TRBJ1-1
d_gene: TRBD1
v_gene: TRBV12-3/TRBV12-4
abundance: many

CDR3nt: TGCAGTGCTAGAGATCGGACAGGTGGAGAGACCCAGTACTTC
CDR3aa: CSARDRTGGETQYF
j_gene: TRBJ2-5
d_gene: TRBD1
v_gene: TRBV20-1
abundance: few

CDR3nt: TGTGCCAGCAGCTTAGGAGGGGACACTGAAGCTTTCTTT
CDR3aa: CASSLGGDTEAFF
j_gene: TRBJ1-1
d_gene: -
v_gene: TRBV5-1
abundance: many

CDR3nt: TGCGCCAGCAGCACTATCGGTGGCTACGAGCAGTACTTC
CDR3aa: CASSTIGGYEQYF
j_gene: TRBJ2-7
d_gene: -
v_gene: TRBV5-1
abundance: many